A selection of T cell receptor beta chains follows, all from one sample in a study of CD8 T cells in ankylosing spondylitis. MiXCR was run by TCRdb on the 5' RACE reads, yielding one entry per CDR3 protein. The sample includes more than 200,000 distinct CDR3 sequences, roughly 25% seen only once; the top ten take over 0.55%. Material: blood, either unsorted or a sorted T cell fraction (not recorded which). Receptors were obtained from a male donor with ankylosing spondylitis or in good health (not recorded which). The CDR3 runs from the conserved cysteine through the conserved F or W. Fields, in order: D gene, J gene, clone size, V gene, CDR3 protein, CDR3 DNA. D genes are given only for firm matches. Clone size is shown for a subset of rows, as once, few, many or a class of expanded clone.

d_call: -
j_call: TRBJ1-5
clone_size: -
v_call: TRBV20-1
cdr3_aa: CSARTWLNQPQHF
cdr3_nt: TGCAGTGCTCGGACGTGGCTTAATCAGCCCCAGCATTTT

d_call: TRBD2
j_call: TRBJ2-3
clone_size: -
v_call: TRBV24-1
cdr3_aa: CATTGTSEDTDTQYF
cdr3_nt: TGTGCCACCACCGGGACTAGCGAGGACACAGATACGCAGTATTTT

d_call: -
j_call: TRBJ1-6
clone_size: few
v_call: TRBV12-3/TRBV12-4
cdr3_aa: CASSLGGAVAPLHF
cdr3_nt: TGTGCCAGCAGTTTAGGGGGTGCGGTTGCACCCCTCCACTTT

d_call: -
j_call: TRBJ2-3
clone_size: many
v_call: TRBV2
cdr3_aa: CASSEAGLDTQYF
cdr3_nt: TGTGCCAGCAGTGAGGCAGGGTTAGATACGCAGTATTTT

d_call: -
j_call: TRBJ1-5
clone_size: -
v_call: TRBV12-3/TRBV12-4
cdr3_aa: CASVEGRSNQPQHF
cdr3_nt: TGTGCCAGCGTCGAGGGGAGGAGCAATCAGCCCCAGCATTTT

d_call: -
j_call: TRBJ1-3
clone_size: many
v_call: TRBV20-1
cdr3_aa: CSAKSGPNSGNTIYF
cdr3_nt: TGCAGTGCTAAGTCGGGGCCGAACTCTGGAAACACCATATATTTT

d_call: -
j_call: TRBJ2-7
clone_size: -
v_call: TRBV6-1
cdr3_aa: CASRRKTGGTNYEQYF
cdr3_nt: TGTGCCAGCAGGCGAAAAACAGGGGGGACTAACTACGAGCAGTACTTC

d_call: TRBD2
j_call: TRBJ2-1
clone_size: -
v_call: TRBV12-3/TRBV12-4
cdr3_aa: CASSNPNRLAVANEQFF
cdr3_nt: TGTGCCAGCAGTAATCCCAATCGACTAGCGGTGGCCAATGAGCAGTTCTTC

d_call: -
j_call: TRBJ2-5
clone_size: many
v_call: TRBV28
cdr3_aa: CASSSGSETQYF
cdr3_nt: TGTGCCAGCAGTTCGGGATCAGAGACCCAGTACTTC

d_call: -
j_call: TRBJ2-1
clone_size: -
v_call: TRBV10-3
cdr3_aa: CAISGTPSSYNEQFF
cdr3_nt: TGTGCCATCAGCGGGACTCCAAGCTCCTACAATGAGCAGTTCTTC

d_call: -
j_call: TRBJ2-5
clone_size: -
v_call: TRBV12-3/TRBV12-4
cdr3_aa: CASSSSSPAVYQETQYF
cdr3_nt: TGTGCCAGCAGTTCTTCCTCCCCAGCCGTCTACCAAGAGACCCAGTACTTC

d_call: -
j_call: TRBJ2-7
clone_size: -
v_call: TRBV2
cdr3_aa: CASRPWGGYEQYF
cdr3_nt: TGTGCCAGCAGACCGTGGGGAGGCTACGAGCAGTACTTC